The 21 T cell receptor beta chains presented below share a single source sample, sequenced in a study of T cells in women clearing cervical HPV infection. Sequencing was performed with immunoSEQ multiplex PCR; in TCRdb, only in-frame clones are kept and a portion is missing. The sample has fewer than 30,000 clones. Sequencing input: blood buffy coat. These receptors originate from a woman between 18 and 75 years old with a cervical HPV16 infection that either progressed to CIN3+ or cleared (not recorded which).

The DNA read from the CDR3 is TGTGCCAGCAGTTACGAAGGGACAGGGGTCGCTGAA. It yields the protein CASSYEGTGVAE. The whole CDR3 is CASSYEGTGVAEAFF. The V call is TRBV6-2 or TRBV6-3, the J call TRBJ1-1; 10 bases match TRBD1. The read terminates 3 residues before the CDR3 end, so the remaining end is supplied by the germline J gene. CDR3 size: 15 residues. The germline CDR1 and CDR2 sequences are MNHEY and SVGEGT. Unmatched junction bases numbered 6, after V lost 2 bases and J lost 6 bases.

On this clone: The read comes to an end 3 residues before the CDR3 does, leaving the germline J gene to fill in the end. The chain combines TRBV19 with TRBJ1-5; TRBD1 matches 7 bases. The CDR3 has 14 amino acids. Trimming at V came to 4 bases and at J to 7 bases, leaving 7 bases not matched to a gene. Germline CDR1 LNHDA, CDR2 SQIVND (reference sequence). The covered CDR3 bases are TGTGCCAGTAGTACCGACAGGGATCCCCAGCCC. It codes for CASSTDRDPQP. The entire CDR3 protein is CASSTDRDPQPQHF.

Comment on this clone: The sequence runs out 3 residues before the end of the CDR3; the remainder is reconstructed from the germline J gene. The V and J genes are TRBV6-2 or TRBV6-3 and TRBJ2-7, with D tentatively TRBD2 (5 bases). V shed 10 bases and J shed 3 bases, with 16 bases lying between them. Germline lookup yields CDR1 MNHEY and CDR2 SVGEGT. CDR3 length: 13 residues. The CDR3 loop reads CATFRTDLYEQYF. The part of the CDR3 DNA that was read is TGTGCCACTTTCCGGACTGACCTCTACGAG.

In the case of this clone: The read stops 3 residues short of the end of the CDR3; the missing end is completed from the germline J gene. The rearrangement links TRBV7-3 to TRBJ1-5; D is possibly TRBD1 (6 bases). The V gene lost 4 bases and the J gene lost 3 bases, with 13 bases spanning the gap. Germline CDR1 SGHTA, CDR2 FQGTGA. CDR3 length equals 15 residues. CDR3 bases read: TGTGCCAGCAGCTACGGATCAGGGGACAATCAGCCC. Amino acid sequence: CASSYGSGDNQP. The full CDR3 protein is CASSYGSGDNQPQHF.

Remarks on this clone: With the read ending 3 residues before the CDR3 end, the germline J gene is used to fill in that end. The chain combines TRBV2 with TRBJ2-1, with 12 nucleotides matching TRBD2. Germline V gene sequence: CDR1 SNHLY, CDR2 FYNNEI. V shed 6 bases and J 8 bases; nucleotides not matched to a gene: 8. The CDR3 consists of 15 residues. The sequenced part of the CDR3 DNA is TGTGCCAGCAGGAGTACTAGCGGGGGGTTCTATGAG. It encodes CASRSTSGGFYE. The whole CDR3 sequence reads CASRSTSGGFYEQFF.

About this clone itself: Read data end 3 residues before the CDR3 end; the end is taken from the germline J gene. The chain has TRBV10-3 and TRBJ2-5; tentatively, D is TRBD1 or TRBD2 (5 bases each). Trimming stripped 2 bases from V and 4 bases from J, with 11 bases between. The CDR3 is 14 amino acids. Germline values: CDR1 ENHRY, CDR2 SYGVKD. The CDR3 is CAISEPAGRETQYF. The part of the CDR3 DNA that was read is TGTGCCATCAGTGAGCCGGCAGGGAGAGAGACC.

Comment on this clone: The sequenced fragment ends 3 residues before the CDR3 boundary, so the rest is inferred from the germline J gene. The chain couples TRBV20-1 to TRBJ2-1, with 7 bases lining up with TRBD1. Germline V gene sequence: CDR1 DFQATT, CDR2 SNEGSKA (reference sequence). V lost 6 bases to trimming and J lost 0 bases; unmatched junction nucleotides: 8. The CDR3 totals 15 residues. CDR3 DNA (partial): TGCAGTGCGAACAGGGGCCTTAGCTCCTACAATGAG. It is translated as CSANRGLSSYNE. The entire CDR3 sequence reads CSANRGLSSYNEQFF.

On this clone itself: The read halts 3 residues ahead of the CDR3 end, with the missing end drawn from the germline J gene. The chain recombines TRBV11-3 with TRBJ2-5; possible D gene TRBD2, 7 bases. This CDR3 is 14 amino acids long. Looked up from germline, CDR1 is SGHNT and CDR2 is YENEEA. The chain's CDR3 is CASSPWGGPDTQYF. Incomplete CDR3 DNA: TGTGCCAGCAGCCCCTGGGGGGGGCCAGATACC.

Judged by frequency, this clone is medium-sized (0.01 to 0.1%). The read terminates 3 residues ahead of where the CDR3 ends, so the germline J gene completes it. V gene TRBV10-3 combines with J gene TRBJ2-2, with 7 bases fitting TRBD1. J was trimmed by 0 bases and V by 6 bases; bases with no gene match: 7. Germline lookup yields CDR1 ENHRY and CDR2 SYGVKD. The CDR3 covers 16 residues. CDR3 DNA (partial): TGTGCCATCAGAGACCTAGGGGGCGCGAACACCGGGGAG. Its protein is CAIRDLGGANTGE. The CDR3 as a whole reads CAIRDLGGANTGELFF.

Notes on this clone: Its ends do not fully match the called genes, so a read error is possible. Coverage ceases 3 residues before the CDR3 finishes, and the germline J gene fills in the end. V usage is TRBV7-7 and J usage is TRBJ1-2, with 7 bases lining up with TRBD1. This CDR3 comprises 14 residues. Germline lookup yields CDR1 SSHAT and CDR2 FNYEAQ (reference sequence). The CDR3 bases that were read are TGTGCTAGCAGCTTGATAGGGGGCTACAATGAC. It codes for CASSLIGGYND. The CDR3, in full, reads CASSLIGGYNDYTF.

A remark on this clone: With the read ending 3 residues before the CDR3 end, the germline J gene is used to fill in that end. This sequence joins TRBV30 and TRBJ1-1; D unresolved. Trimming took off 0 bases at V and 4 bases at J, with 3 bases between the two ends. CDR1 and CDR2 from the germline V gene are GTSNPN and SVGIG (reference sequence). The CDR3 consists of 11 residues. The covered CDR3 bases are TGTGCCTGGAGTGTTATCACTGAA. Protein: CAWSVITE. The entire CDR3 reads CAWSVITEAFF.

A word on this clone: The CDR3 extends 3 residues past the end of the read, so its final part is completed from the germline J gene. The chain couples TRBV5-1 to TRBJ1-2; D call uncertain. Germline V gene sequence: CDR1 SGHRS, CDR2 YFSETQ. This CDR3 comprises 17 residues. V lost 1 base to trimming and J lost 4 bases, with 20 bases between them. CDR3 DNA, as far as it was read: TGCGCCAGCAGCTTGTGGGCACACAACAACAACCTCTATGGC. As protein: CASSLWAHNNNLYG. The whole CDR3 sequence is CASSLWAHNNNLYGYTF.

Worth noting for this clone: The read stops 3 residues short of the end of the CDR3; the missing end is completed from the germline J gene. The chain has TRBV29-1 and TRBJ2-3; TRBD2 matches at 7 bases. The CDR3 is 13 residues long. CDR1 SQVTM and CDR2 ANQGSEA come from the germline V gene. The part of the CDR3 DNA that was read is TGCAGCGCCTCAACTAGCGTCCAAGAGACG. Encoded protein: CSASTSVQET. In full, the CDR3 reads CSASTSVQETQYF.

Points on this clone: Read data end 3 residues before the CDR3 end; the end is taken from the germline J gene. The rearrangement uses TRBV7-9 and TRBJ1-1; D not resolved. Germline V gene sequence: CDR1 SEHNR, CDR2 FQNEAQ (reference sequence). The CDR3 runs 11 residues. The V gene lost 3 bases and the J gene lost 6 bases, with 5 bases spanning the gap. CDR3 sequence: CASSFSAEAFF. The covered CDR3 bases are TGTGCCAGCAGCTTTTCCGCTGAA.

For this clone: Coverage ceases 3 residues before the CDR3 finishes, and the germline J gene fills in the end. This chain joins TRBV13 and TRBJ2-1; weak D call: TRBD2 (6 bases). Germline V lookup: CDR1 PRHDT, CDR2 FYEKMQ (reference sequence). The CDR3 loop spans 13 amino acids. With 5 bases removed from V and 3 bases from J, the gap between germline ends came to 8 bases. The CDR3: CASSRDFYNEQFF. The sequenced part of the CDR3 DNA is TGTGCCAGCAGCCGGGACTTCTACAATGAG.

As concerns this clone: Read sequence stops 3 residues before the CDR3 end, and the germline J gene provides the missing end. V gene TRBV2 combines with J gene TRBJ2-5, with 9 bases identical to TRBD2. From germline, CDR1 is SNHLY and CDR2 FYNNEI. The CDR3 is made up of 17 amino acids. The trim removed 5 bases at V and 4 bases at J, leaving 14 bases unmatched. The CDR3 sequence is CASSPNIAGALLETQYF. The covered CDR3 bases are TGTGCCAGCAGTCCTAACATAGCGGGGGCCCTCCTAGAGACC.

A word on this clone: The CDR3 is cut off 3 residues early in the read; its end comes from the germline J gene. The chain employs TRBV19 and TRBJ2-1; D is perhaps TRBD1 (5 bases). CDR1 is LNHDA and CDR2 is SQIVND in the germline V gene (reference sequence). Trimming removed 3 bases at V and 3 bases at J, with 12 bases between. The CDR3 has 15 amino acids. The CDR3 loop reads CASSMYGANYNEQFF. The CDR3 DNA, read in part, is TGTGCCAGTAGTATGTATGGGGCGAACTACAATGAG.

Measured by frequency, this clone is medium-sized. The DNA ends 3 residues before the CDR3 does, and the rest of the CDR3 is filled in from the germline J gene. The rearrangement uses TRBV12-3 or TRBV12-4 and TRBJ1-5, with D perhaps matching TRBD1 (5 bases). The germline V and J ends were trimmed by 5 bases and 7 bases, with 12 bases remaining between them. The CDR3 totals 13 residues. CDR3 DNA, as far as it was read: TGTGCCAGCAGTGGGGTGAGGGGACAGCCC. It codes for CASSGVRGQP. The entire CDR3 protein is CASSGVRGQPQHF.

A word on this clone: The CDR3 is cut off 3 residues early in the read; its end comes from the germline J gene. This chain links TRBV10-3 with TRBJ1-1; 8 bases agree with TRBD1. CDR1 and CDR2 (germline): ENHRY, SYGVKD. The CDR3 spans 16 residues. The CDR3 spells CAISEGWGQDTERAFF. The CDR3 bases that were read are TGTGCCATCAGTGAAGGGTGGGGACAGGACACCGAACGA.

Regarding this clone: The read ends 3 residues before the CDR3 terminus; that terminus is restored from the germline J gene. The chain couples TRBV5-5 to TRBJ1-5, with 7 bases aligning to TRBD1. Germline values: CDR1 SGHKS, CDR2 YYEKEE (reference sequence). This CDR3 has 14 residues. Trimming removed 3 bases from V and 7 bases from J; junction bases left unmatched: 7. The sequenced part of the CDR3 DNA is TGTGCCAGCAGCTCGGATACAGGGGCGCAGCCC. Its protein is CASSSDTGAQP. The entire CDR3 sequence reads CASSSDTGAQPQHF.

About this clone: The CDR3 is cut off 3 residues early in the read; its end comes from the germline J gene. V and J are TRBV7-9 and TRBJ2-7; D possibly corresponds to TRBD2 (5 bases). The CDR3 is 13 amino acids. Looked up from germline, CDR1 is SEHNR and CDR2 is FQNEAQ (reference sequence). V shed 5 bases and J shed 0 bases, with 8 bases lying between them. CDR3 amino acids: CASSDRGSYEQYF. The DNA read from the CDR3 is TGTGCCAGCAGCGATCGGGGCTCCTACGAG.